This T cell receptor beta chain derives from a study of T cell responses to AZD1222 COVID-19 vaccine. For this clone: Its specificity is unknown.

V dropped 1 base and J dropped 1; count of bases not matched to a gene: 8. Germline V gives CDR1 SGHAT, CDR2 FQNNGV. The CDR3 totals 17 residues. Broader study findings: Donors skewed white British and female; clonal diversity was possibly underestimated. Baseline serology detected seropositivity in only a handful of AZD1222 recipients. No repertoire was sampled before or during the peak T cell response, only after it.

TCRdb's copy holds only in-frame clones and misses some; the assay was immunoSEQ multiplex PCR. The sample has 100,000 to 140,000 clones; around 91% are singletons. The chain uses TRBV11-2 and TRBJ2-7; TRBD2 agrees at 9 bases. The TCR originated in an adult in good health. The specimen comprised peripheral blood, sampled on day 0 of AZD1222 vaccination. CDR3 in amino acids: CASSLASGTILSYEQYF. The CDR3 region has the DNA TGTGCCAGCAGCTTAGCTAGCGGGACGATTTTGTCCTACGAGCAGTACTTC.